This T cell receptor beta chain was found in a study of T cell responses to AZD1222 COVID-19 vaccine (dated by TCRdb to the early 2020s). Regarding the complete study: Because spike-specific TCR depth and breadth did not differ between the two schedules, AZD1222 recipients who got a second dose at roughly 4 weeks were pooled with those who got a second dose at roughly 12 weeks. A total of 233 trial participants underwent TCR sequencing, of whom roughly 210 had received two doses of AZD1222 and roughly 26 had received two doses of the MenACWY control vaccine. Trial participants were enrolled by age into 18-55, 56-69 and 70-plus year subgroups, with around 150, 28 and 57 TCR-sequenced participants respectively. The research as a whole found: After two AZD1222 doses, spike-specific TCR breadth and depth were significantly higher than at day 0 and than in MenACWY recipients. Epitopes outside the regions mutated in the B.1.351 and B.1.1.7 variants were reportedly recognized by nearly half of the unique spike-specific TCRs. Only five to seven AZD1222 recipients were SARS-CoV-2 seropositive at baseline, limiting conclusions about previously exposed vaccinees. The 56-69-year group was small, and its depth increase did not reach significance, likely because of low power. Participants were mostly white British and included more females than males, and it was suggested by the authors that clonal diversity may have been underestimated. CD4 TCRs associated with the vaccine covered the entire spike protein, and the dominant responses were in regions 160-218 and 743-854. No day 14 peak-response samples were available, so repertoires were characterized only after the peak T cell response.

The CDR3 regions of human TCRbeta chains were subjected to immunosequencing. As for the original processing: Repertoire TCRs were matched against a reference library of SARS-CoV-2-specific TCRs generated with the MIRA antigen-specificity platform. Breadth was defined as the fraction of unique TCRs that were SARS-CoV-2-associated. Depth was defined as the fraction of total T cells that were SARS-CoV-2-associated. Using the MIRA data, every spike-specific TCR was mapped to the spike region that the TCR reacted to and assigned to either a CD4 or a CD8 class. Log10-transformed breadth and depth values were compared by one-way ANOVA with Sidak's multiple comparisons tests. TCRdb mirrors the immuneACCESS table, restricted to in-frame sequences. Some clones are absent from its copies; in checked studies, under half trace to an unresolved V gene, and the reason for the others is unknown. V and J calls and clone size come straight from that table; D and trimming were deduced from the DNA. The sample profile shows about 85,000 clones; approximately 89% of them were found once. About 2.2% of the sample rests with the top ten.

This specimen's time point label, per the study, means: baseline before first vaccination. Vaccinee samples were obtained from the UK trials COV001 and COV002, which included a single-blind randomized controlled phase 2/3 trial of AZD1222 (ChAdOx1 nCoV-19) in healthy adults. For TCRbeta chain sequencing, PBMC samples were collected from trial participants at day 0 and at day 28 after the second dose. A remark on this clone: The target of this receptor is not known. No base qualities exist here, and no much larger clone lies one base off it.

Measured from the cysteine to the phenylalanine, the CDR3 is 16 residues long. Solely the CDR3 DNA is kept, with 48 bases framed from the first base. CDR1 is given as KGHSH and CDR2 as LQKENI, both from the germline V gene. Trimming removed 2 bases from V and 5 bases from J, leaving 15 bases between the germline ends. Sequencing was performed on peripheral blood, taken on day 0 of AZD1222 vaccination. The sequence derives from an adult in good health. The chain employs TRBV18 and TRBJ2-2; matching of 5 bases hints at TRBD2 as the D gene. DNA sequence: TGTGCCAGCTCACCAAGGGCAGGCACTAGGACCGGGGAGCTGTTTTTT. Its protein product is CASSPRAGTRTGELFF.